This TCR beta chain was sequenced in a study of T cells in narcolepsy. Sequencing was performed with immunoSEQ multiplex PCR; in TCRdb, only in-frame clones are kept and a portion is missing. Of approximately 25,000 clones listed, around 79% are singletons. V trimming: 3 bases; J trimming: 1 base; junction bases outside the gene matches: 5. CDR1 is SGHRS, CDR2 YFSETQ, per germline. There are 16 residues in the CDR3. This clone was seen only a few times. What it recognizes is unknown. Study-level points and caveats: Some memory CD4+ repertoires had no autoreactive clone sequences. Same-patient CSF and blood CD4+ T cell clonotypes included HCRT-specific and TRIB2-specific autoreactive ones.

This TCR was sampled from a human donor in good health. The chain joins TRBV5-1 to TRBJ1-3, with 9 bases matching TRBD1. Sequencing input: memory (CD45RA-) CD4+ T cells from blood. CDR3 in amino acids: CASSSSGQGSGNTIYF. The CDR3 DNA follows: TGCGCCAGCAGCTCGTCGGGACAGGGTTCTGGAAACACCATATATTTT.